The rows below give T cell receptor beta chains drawn from one sample of a study of regulatory T cells in long-lasting Graves disease. TCRdb fed the multiplex PCR reads into MiXCR, producing one record per CDR3 protein. In the table there are about 470,000 distinct CDR3 sequences, about a sixth of which are singletons. These same records also appear under a second study, on T cells in Graves' hyperthyroidism and ophthalmopathy.

The starting material was peripheral blood mononuclear cells (PBMCs), obtained at new diagnosis, from a patient treated with antithyroid drugs. Every receptor here comes from a middle-aged man with Graves disease. CDR3s include the opening cysteine and the closing phenylalanine or tryptophan. A D gene is named only where the DNA matches it firmly. Size tells how often a clone was seen (once, few, many) or the class of an expanded clone, and some rows leave it out.

d_gene,v_gene,j_gene,abundance,CDR3aa,CDR3nt
NA,TRBV11-2,TRBJ2-1,many,CASSPEWEVGPNEQFF,TGTGCCAGCAGCCCAGAGTGGGAGGTAGGGCCCAATGAGCAGTTCTTC
NA,TRBV3-1,TRBJ2-7,many,CASSQSYEQYF,TGTGCCAGCAGCCAATCCTACGAGCAGTACTTC
NA,TRBV7-9,TRBJ2-5,many,CASSVSGVQETQYF,TGTGCCAGCAGCGTGTCGGGAGTTCAAGAGACCCAGTACTTC
NA,TRBV14,TRBJ2-3,NA,CASSHPGTDTQYF,TGTGCCAGCAGCCACCCCGGCACAGATACGCAGTATTTT
NA,TRBV5-1,TRBJ2-3,many,CASSAILASTDTQYF,TGCGCCAGCAGCGCGATACTAGCTAGCACAGATACGCAGTATTTT
NA,TRBV6-2/TRBV6-3,TRBJ2-1,many,CASSYGRYNEQFF,TGTGCCAGCAGTTACGGGAGATACAATGAGCAGTTCTTC
TRBD1,TRBV10-3,TRBJ1-5,many,CAIKGQVDQPQHF,TGTGCCATCAAGGGACAGGTTGATCAGCCCCAGCATTTT
NA,TRBV29-1,TRBJ1-1,NA,CSGLEGRGTEAFF,TGCAGCGGCCTCGAGGGGCGCGGCACTGAAGCTTTCTTT
TRBD2,TRBV20-1,TRBJ2-7,few,CSATRVGFGTSGKVYEQYF,TGCAGTGCTACCCGTGTGGGTTTCGGGACTAGCGGGAAAGTATACGAGCAGTACTTC
NA,TRBV3-1,TRBJ2-7,few,CAITCVGDSPYEQYF,TGTGCCATTACTTGCGTGGGGGATAGTCCGTACGAGCAGTACTTC
NA,TRBV3-1,TRBJ2-1,many,CASSHLGILATANEQFF,TGTGCCAGCAGCCACTTGGGTATACTAGCAACGGCCAATGAGCAGTTCTTC
NA,TRBV24-1,TRBJ1-4,NA,CATSDSHGKLFF,TGTGCCACCAGTGATTCCCACGGAAAACTGTTTTTT
NA,TRBV6-1,TRBJ2-7,many,CASRKTGTQSYEQYF,TGTGCCAGCAGAAAAACCGGGACTCAGTCCTACGAGCAGTACTTC
TRBD1,TRBV19,TRBJ2-1,few,CASIGTGINEQFF,TGTGCCAGTATAGGGACAGGAATCAATGAGCAGTTCTTC
NA,TRBV14,TRBJ2-7,few,CVSSPGTAYEQYF,TGTGTCAGCAGCCCCGGGACGGCCTACGAGCAGTACTTC
TRBD2,TRBV14,TRBJ2-1,NA,CASSFRREAGEQFF,TGTGCCAGCAGCTTCCGACGGGAGGCGGGTGAGCAGTTCTTC
NA,TRBV14,TRBJ2-1,few,CASSKRRSSPGQFF,TGTGCCAGCAGCAAGAGACGGTCATCCCCGGGGCAGTTCTTC
NA,TRBV20-1,TRBJ1-1,NA,CSASAAGGEAFF,TGCAGTGCTAGTGCCGCGGGGGGGGAAGCTTTCTTT
NA,TRBV3-1,TRBJ2-5,many,CASSMNRKETQYF,TGTGCCAGCAGCATGAACAGGAAAGAGACCCAGTACTTC
NA,TRBV20-1,TRBJ1-5,many,CSARDGRLPNQPQHF,TGCAGTGCTAGAGACGGTCGGCTGCCGAATCAGCCCCAGCATTTT
TRBD1,TRBV9,TRBJ1-5,NA,CASSAGTANQPQHF,TGTGCCAGCAGCGCCGGGACAGCTAATCAGCCCCAGCATTTT
NA,TRBV27,TRBJ2-7,few,CASSLSAGSHHEQYF,TGTGCCAGCAGTTTATCTGCGGGAAGTCATCACGAGCAGTACTTC
TRBD1,TRBV6-1,TRBJ2-2,NA,CASSRDRGLGELFF,TGTGCCAGCAGCCGGGACAGGGGGCTTGGGGAGCTGTTTTTT